This T cell receptor (beta chain) was found in a study of OX40 agonist ivuxolimab in advanced cancers. At the level of the study: Patients received intravenous ivuxolimab every 2 weeks at 0.01 to 10 mg/kg. Anti-PD-1, anti-PD-L1 or anti-CTLA-4 therapy given earlier was allowed, and approximately 43% had some.

CDR1 and CDR2 from the germline V gene are LNHDA and SQIVND (reference sequence). The CDR3 has 12 amino acids. V gave up 9 bases and J gave up 2 bases, with 10 bases separating them. This table comes from immunoSEQ multiplex PCR, and its TCRdb copy is limited to in-frame clones, with some not included. The repertoire holds 40,000 to 45,000 clones, about 87% seen once, with 3.5% to 4% in the top ten. The sequence derives from an adult with an advanced solid tumor such as melanoma, head and neck, liver or kidney cancer. The chain uses TRBV19 and TRBJ2-5, with unresolved D. The sequencing used CD4+ or CD8+ T cells sorted from blood, collected in a trial of the OX40 agonist ivuxolimab. The CDR3 DNA is TGTGCCAGCCTAAGCTCTCAAGAGACCCAGTACTTC. This encodes CASLSSQETQYF.